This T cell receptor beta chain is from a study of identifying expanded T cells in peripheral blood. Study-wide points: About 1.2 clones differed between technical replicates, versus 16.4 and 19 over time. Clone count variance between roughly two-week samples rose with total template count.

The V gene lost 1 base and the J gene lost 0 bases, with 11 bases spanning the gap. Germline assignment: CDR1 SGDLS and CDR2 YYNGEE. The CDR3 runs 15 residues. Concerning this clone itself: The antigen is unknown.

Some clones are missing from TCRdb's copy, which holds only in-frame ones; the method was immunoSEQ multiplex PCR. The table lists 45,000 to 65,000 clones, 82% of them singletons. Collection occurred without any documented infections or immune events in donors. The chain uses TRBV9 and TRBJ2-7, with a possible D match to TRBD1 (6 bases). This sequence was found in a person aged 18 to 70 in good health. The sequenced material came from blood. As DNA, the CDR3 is TGTGCCAGCAGCGTAAGTACAGGGACCTCCTACGAGCAGTACTTC. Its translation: CASSVSTGTSYEQYF.